This T cell receptor (beta chain) was recorded in a study of blood T cell repertoires in COVID-19. Study information: Sites across the United States, Italy and Spain contributed samples from acute and convalescent COVID-19.

In the original analysis: Estimation of nucleated cell counts was performed using reference gene primer amplification. Measured with immunoSEQ multiplex PCR; TCRdb has only the in-frame clones, and not every one. For V, J and clone size, that table is used; D and trimming come from the DNA. The sample has 230,000 or so clones; roughly nine tenths are singletons. The V end lost 6 bases, the J end lost 1 base, and 12 bases lay between the germline ends. Per germline, CDR1 MNHEY and CDR2 SVGAGI. The CDR3 totals 14 residues. The sequenced sample consisted of peripheral blood. The gene calls are TRBV6-5 and TRBJ1-1; D is possibly TRBD1 (5 bases). The TCR sequence derives from a man in his forties or fifties with active or convalescent COVID-19. CDR3 sequence: CASSPQGGNTEAFF. As DNA, the CDR3 is TGTGCCAGCAGCCCCCAGGGAGGGAACACTGAAGCTTTCTTT.